A single sample is the source of the 30 T cell receptor beta chains below, sequenced in a study of metastatic and nonmetastatic thyroid tumors. There were no patients who had received any treatment before thyroid surgery. MiXCR re-clonotyped the PCR reads for TCRdb. This sample has about 70,000 clones, with less than 20% found just once. Sample: blood. Receptors originate from a female donor with papillary thyroid cancer or a benign thyroid nodule (not recorded which). Some clones in this sample may be carry-over from other donors' samples.

Ten or more counts support this clone. Distinct nucleotide sequences in the sample also encode this CDR3. The rearrangement joins TRBV2 to TRBJ2-5; D remains unclear. From germline, CDR1 is SNHLY and CDR2 FYNNEI. This CDR3 spans 13 amino acids. V was shortened by 0 bases and J by 10 bases, with 12 bases between the two germline ends. The CDR3 loop is CASSEAPQPGQYF. The CDR3 DNA reads as TGTGCCAGCAGTGAAGCTCCCCAGCCGGGCCAGTACTTC.

The V gene is TRBV4-3, the J gene TRBJ1-5, with D maybe TRBD1 (6 bases). The CDR3 contains 15 residues. From germline, CDR1 is LGHNA and CDR2 YSLEER. V shed 3 bases and J shed 1 base, with 10 bases lying between them. The CDR3 region has the DNA TGCGCCAGCAGCCAGGACGGACAGAGCAATCAGCCCCAGCATTTT. Amino acids: CASSQDGQSNQPQHF.

This clone was picked up many times. This chain uses TRBV7-9 with TRBJ1-5, with 7 nucleotides matching TRBD1. From germline, CDR1 is SEHNR and CDR2 FQNEAQ (reference sequence). There are 15 residues in the CDR3. With 8 bases clipped from V and 3 bases from J, the junction kept 10 bases outside the gene matches. The DNA for the CDR3 is TGTGCCAGCTGTCAGGGAACAGGGGTCAATCAGCCCCAGCATTTT. Translated, it gives CASCQGTGVNQPQHF.

Worth noting for this clone: A much larger clone sits a single nucleotide away, making a read error possible. V gene TRBV5-4 combines with J gene TRBJ2-7, with 8 positions matching TRBD2. V lost 1 base and J lost 3; bases outside the gene matches: 9. The CDR3 loop spans 16 amino acids. Germline-derived CDR1 and CDR2 are SGHNT and YYREEE (reference sequence). The CDR3 here is CASSLSAGLGGYEQYF. The CDR3 DNA reads as TGTGCCAGCAGCTTGTCCGCGGGACTAGGAGGCTACGAGCAGTACTTC.

This clone was observed a few times. The rearrangement links TRBV6-1 to TRBJ2-7, with 10 bases aligning to TRBD2. The V segment lost 1 base and the J segment 10 bases; nucleotides outside the gene matches: 13. CDR3 size: 16 residues. In germline, CDR1 is MNHNS, CDR2 SASEGT. CDR3 nucleotides: TGTGCCAGCAGTGAAGAGGATATAGCGGGAGGCTACTATCAGTACTTC. Translation: CASSEEDIAGGYYQYF.

This clone has ten or more counts. J is TRBJ1-3 and V is TRBV27; 8 bases are a match to TRBD1. Trimming took 8 bases from V and 3 from J; bases not matched to a gene: 0. This CDR3 has 12 residues. Germline CDR1 is MNHEY and CDR2 is SMNVEV (reference sequence). Written as DNA, the CDR3 is TGTGCCAGCGGACAGGGTGGAAACACCATATATTTT. This gives the protein CASGQGGNTIYF.

This clone has ten or more counts. V is TRBV4-1 and J is TRBJ2-2; TRBD2 agrees at 8 bases. The germline gives CDR1 MGHRA, CDR2 YSYEKL. The CDR3 length is 16 residues. The ends lost 0 bases at V and 8 bases at J; junction bases unmatched: 8. The CDR3: CASSQDLSGRSGELFF. CDR3 coding DNA: TGCGCCAGCAGCCAAGATCTCAGCGGGAGATCTGGGGAGCTGTTTTTT.

This clone was seen only once. The chain couples TRBV7-2 to TRBJ2-5; D is unclear. Germline values: CDR1 SGHTA, CDR2 FQGNSA. V lost 6 bases to trimming and J lost 4 bases, with 12 bases between them. The CDR3 extends over 13 amino acids. CDR3 in DNA: TGTGCCAGCAGATTAAATCCATCAGAGACCCAGTACTTC. Its protein is CASRLNPSETQYF.

This clone was recorded at least ten times. The chain combines TRBV5-4 with TRBJ2-1; 7 bases align to TRBD2. The germline V gene has CDR1 SGHNT and CDR2 YYREEE (reference sequence). V lost 4 bases and J lost 8; bases outside the gene matches: 9. The CDR3 totals 14 residues. The CDR3 coding sequence is TGTGCCAGCAGCGGGGCGGGCGGGAGCTATGAGCAGTTCTTC. The encoded protein is CASSGAGGSYEQFF.

In its sample, this clone was seen a few times. The V call is TRBV28, the J call TRBJ2-7; 8 positions match TRBD2. The CDR3 runs to 16 residues. V was pared by 1 base and J by 5 bases, with 10 bases of the junction left unmatched. The germline gives CDR1 MDHEN, CDR2 SYDVKM. The CDR3 DNA is TGTGCCAGCAGTTTATTCAGCGGGGGTTCTAGGGACGAGCAGTACTTC. Translated, it gives CASSLFSGGSRDEQYF. The whole variable domain, remainder taken from reference TRBV28 and TRBJ2-7, is DVKVTQSSRYLVKRTGEKVFLECVQDMDHENMFWYRQDPGLGLRLIYFSYDVKMKEKGDIPEGYSVSREKKERFSLILESASTNQTSMYLCASSLFSGGSRDEQYFGPGTRLTVT.

This clone has just a few counts. The chain has TRBV3-1 and TRBJ2-2; TRBD2 agrees at 7 bases. This CDR3 has 17 amino acids. The ends lost 6 bases at V and 0 bases at J; junction bases unmatched: 10. Germline CDR1 LGHDT, CDR2 YNNKEL (reference sequence). CDR3 in DNA: TGTGCCAGCAGGTTTAACCTTGGACTAGCGAACACCGGGGAGCTGTTTTTT. Its protein product is CASRFNLGLANTGELFF.

A word on this clone: Relative to the germline gene, one junction end is altered; a read error may explain this. This chain connects TRBV13 to TRBJ2-1, with D uncertain. In germline, CDR1 is PRHDT, CDR2 FYEKMQ (reference sequence). The CDR3 is made up of 14 amino acids. This CDR3 is CASSLGPSGNEQIF. The CDR3, as DNA: TGTGCCAGCAGCCTCGGACCTTCAGGAAATGAGCAGATCTTC.

This clone has more than one count but fewer than ten. Here the CDR3 reads CAWSLAGGMGSPLHF. For the CDR3, the DNA is TGTGCCTGGAGTCTTGCCGGGGGGATGGGTTCACCCCTCCACTTT. The chain is built from TRBV30 and TRBJ1-6, with D perhaps matching TRBD1 (5 bases). The ends were cut back, 2 bases at V and 9 bases at J, with 17 bases in the middle. The CDR3 is made up of 15 amino acids. Germline values: CDR1 GTSNPN, CDR2 SVGIG (reference sequence). Drawing the rest from reference TRBV30 and TRBJ1-6, the complete variable domain is SQTIHQWPATLVQPVGSPLSLECTVEGTSNPNLYWYRQAAGRGLQLLFYSVGIGQISSEVPQNLSASRPQDRQFILSSKKLLLSDSGFYLCAWSLAGGMGSPLHFGNGTRLTVT.

This clone turned up a few times. V usage is TRBV27 and J usage is TRBJ1-4; 7 bases are a match to TRBD1. V shed 5 bases and J 8 bases; nucleotides not matched to a gene: 8. CDR1 and CDR2 (germline): MNHEY, SMNVEV (reference sequence). The CDR3 totals 14 residues. The CDR3 region is CASSTRDSPEKLFF. CDR3 coding DNA: TGTGCCAGCAGTACTCGGGACAGTCCAGAAAAACTGTTTTTT.

In this sample, this clone turned up many times. Being one base from a much bigger clone, this may be a read error. CDR3 amino acids: CASSLGTDSNQPQHF. CDR3 DNA: TGCGCCAGCAGCCTCGGGACAGATAGCAATCAGCCCCAGCATTTT. The chain carries TRBV4-1 and TRBJ1-5, with 7 bases that match TRBD1. The V segment lost 4 bases and the J segment 0 bases; nucleotides outside the gene matches: 3. Per the germline V gene, CDR1 is MGHRA and CDR2 is YSYEKL. CDR3 length: 15 residues.

This clone was seen many times. The CDR3 is CASSTGFSSSYNEQFF. The CDR3 bases are TGTGCCAGCAGTACAGGGTTTTCAAGCTCCTACAATGAGCAGTTCTTC. The chain uses TRBV27 and TRBJ2-1; possibly TRBD1 for D (6 bases). The CDR3 runs to 16 residues. Germline assignment: CDR1 MNHEY and CDR2 SMNVEV (reference sequence). Trimming took off 5 bases at V and 0 bases at J, with 14 bases between the two ends.

In its sample, this clone was seen many times. V gene TRBV12-3 or TRBV12-4 combines with J gene TRBJ2-2; perhaps TRBD2 as D (5 bases). V lost 6 bases to trimming and J lost 0 bases, with 11 bases between them. The CDR3 runs to 15 residues. The CDR3 nucleotides read TGTGCCAGCAGCACACCGGGAACGAACACCGGGGAGCTGTTTTTT. It yields the protein CASSTPGTNTGELFF.

This clone was observed many times. The gene calls are TRBV27 and TRBJ2-1, with 11 bases that match TRBD2. Germline V lookup: CDR1 MNHEY, CDR2 SMNVEV (reference sequence). Trimming cost V 5 bases and J 7 bases; bases outside gene matches: 7. The CDR3 is 15 amino acids. As DNA, the CDR3 is TGTGCCAGCAGTCCTCTAGCGGGAGGACTAAATGAGCAGTTCTTC. This codes for CASSPLAGGLNEQFF.

This clone was found many times. The chain has TRBV7-3 and TRBJ1-1, with TRBD1 identical over 7 bases. The trim removed 4 bases at V and 5 bases at J, leaving 10 bases unmatched. This CDR3 comprises 15 residues. Germline CDR1 reads SGHTA; CDR2 reads FQGTGA. The CDR3 spells CASSSQGVRNTEAFF. The CDR3 DNA is TGTGCCAGCAGCTCCCAGGGGGTCCGGAATACTGAAGCTTTCTTT.

This clone was recorded many times. The chain joins TRBV11-3 to TRBJ2-7; 7 nucleotides align to TRBD2. CDR1 SGHNT and CDR2 YENEEA come from the germline V gene. Trimming took 0 bases from V and 0 from J; bases not matched to a gene: 2. The CDR3 contains 15 residues. The CDR3 region is CASSLEAGISYEQYF. CDR3 DNA sequence: TGTGCCAGCAGCTTAGAAGCGGGGATCTCCTACGAGCAGTACTTC.

In its sample, this clone was seen many times. The V gene is TRBV11-2, the J gene TRBJ2-1; TRBD2 aligns across 8 bases. Losses at the gene ends were 0 bases for V and 3 bases for J; bases not matched to a gene: 7. Per germline, CDR1 SGHAT and CDR2 FQNNGV. CDR3 length equals 17 residues. DNA of the CDR3: TGTGCCAGCAGCTTAGACGGGCTAGCGGGCGACTACAATGAGCAGTTCTTC. It specifies CASSLDGLAGDYNEQFF.

The chain recombines TRBV5-1 with TRBJ1-3, with no clear D. V was trimmed by 0 bases and J by 2 bases, leaving 12 bases between them. The germline V gene encodes CDR1 SGHRS and CDR2 YFSETQ. The CDR3 runs 16 residues. This CDR3 is CASSLEAPVTGNTIYF. CDR3 coding DNA: TGCGCCAGCAGCTTGGAAGCTCCAGTAACTGGAAACACCATATATTTT.

This clone was seen at least ten times. V and J are TRBV18 and TRBJ2-2, with 12 positions matching TRBD2. V was pared by 4 bases and J by 7 bases, with 7 bases of the junction left unmatched. Germline values: CDR1 KGHSH, CDR2 LQKENI. This CDR3 region has 16 residues. CDR3 bases: TGTGCCAGCTCACTGACTAGCGGGAGTGTCGTCGGGGAGCTGTTTTTT. It yields the protein CASSLTSGSVVGELFF.

V gene TRBV13 combines with J gene TRBJ1-6, with D unresolved. Germline CDR1 PRHDT, CDR2 FYEKMQ (reference sequence). The CDR3 sequence is 12 residues long. Trimming took 5 bases from V and 9 from J, leaving 8 bases between them. DNA of the CDR3: TGTGCCAGCAGCCTAATAGGTTCACCCCTCCACTTT. It translates to CASSLIGSPLHF. The variable domain in full, completed from reference TRBV13 and TRBJ1-6, reads AAGVIQSPRHLIKEKRETATLKCYPIPRHDTVYWYQQGPGQDPQFLISFYEKMQSDKGSIPDRFSAQQFSDYHSELNMSSLELGDSALYFCASSLIGSPLHFGNGTRLTVT.

This clone has ten or more counts. The chain recombines TRBV5-4 with TRBJ2-7; D is unclear. Trimming took 0 bases from V and 3 from J, leaving 4 bases between them. The CDR3 spans 12 residues. The germline gives CDR1 SGHNT, CDR2 YYREEE (reference sequence). In nucleotides, the CDR3 is TGTGCCAGCAGCTTGGGGCACTACGAGCAGTACTTC. Its protein product is CASSLGHYEQYF.

The V gene is TRBV6-1, the J gene TRBJ2-2; 9 bases map to TRBD2. Trimming removed 7 bases from V and 0 bases from J; junction bases left unmatched: 9. Germline V CDR1 and CDR2: MNHNS, SASEGT. The CDR3 totals 17 residues. The CDR3 spells CASTKPAGGSNTGELFF. In nucleotides, the CDR3 is TGTGCCAGCACGAAACCAGCGGGGGGTTCGAACACCGGGGAGCTGTTTTTT.

This clone occurred many times. The chain is built from TRBV6-5 and TRBJ1-1; possibly TRBD1 for D (6 bases). Germline-derived CDR1 and CDR2 are MNHEY and SVGAGI. The length of the CDR3 is 15 residues. Between the trimmed V and J ends, which lost 2 bases and 5 bases, there was a span of 15 bases. This CDR3 is CASSYPIRGHTEAFF. In DNA, the CDR3 is TGTGCCAGCAGTTACCCCATCCGGGGGCATACTGAAGCTTTCTTT.

V and J are TRBV12-3 or TRBV12-4 and TRBJ2-1, with D uncertain. There are 12 residues in the CDR3. V gave up 1 base and J gave up 7 bases, with 5 bases separating them. CDR3 sequence: CASSLVRNEQFF. The CDR3 coding sequence is TGTGCCAGCAGTTTAGTGCGGAATGAGCAGTTCTTC.

There are many counts of this clone. The J gene is TRBJ1-1, the V gene TRBV10-3; TRBD1 agrees at 8 bases. Trimming took 2 bases from V and 4 from J; bases not matched to a gene: 3. Germline V gene data show CDR1 as ENHRY and CDR2 as SYGVKD. The CDR3 sequence is 14 residues long. CDR3 protein: CAISEGQGSTEAFF. CDR3 DNA sequence: TGTGCCATCAGTGAGGGACAGGGATCCACTGAAGCTTTCTTT.

Points on this clone: The junction does not match germline at one end; this may be a read error. The rearrangement uses TRBV5-1 and TRBJ2-1, with 9 nucleotides matching TRBD1. Germline-derived CDR1 and CDR2 are SGHRS and YFSETQ. CDR3 length: 15 amino acids. CDR3: CVSSLEGQGMDEQFF. CDR3 DNA: TGCGTCAGCAGCTTGGAGGGACAGGGTATGGATGAGCAGTTCTTC.